This passage covers 8 T cell receptor beta chains from one sample sequenced in a study of PD-L1 blockade in urothelial cancer. Time point specified: peripheral blood 6 weeks after treatment start. Here immunoSEQ multiplex PCR was the method, and the copy in TCRdb shows in-frame clones only, minus some. Of 100,000 to 150,000 clones listed, approximately 85% are singletons. Sample: PBMCs, taken around atezolizumab (anti-PD-L1) treatment. These receptors were collected from a middle-aged man with urothelial cancer.

This chain connects TRBV5-1 to TRBJ2-7; 7 bases fit TRBD2. J gave up 1 base and V 4 bases, and 11 bases lay outside the gene matches. CDR1 and CDR2 (germline): SGHRS, YFSETQ. This CDR3 contains 16 residues. CDR3 nucleotide sequence: TGCGCCAGCAGCAGAGCTAGCGGACCTTCTTCCTACGAGCAGTACTTC. Its protein is CASSRASGPSSYEQYF.

The chain couples TRBV11-3 to TRBJ2-7; TRBD2 might be the D (6 bases). Trimming cost V 1 base and J 2 bases, with 9 bases left between them. Germline CDR1 SGHNT, CDR2 YENEEA. This CDR3 contains 14 residues. The CDR3 bases are TGTGCCAGCAGCTTAGTTTCGGGGGCCTACGAGCAGTACTTC. It translates to CASSLVSGAYEQYF.

This clone has just one count. V gene TRBV6-1 combines with J gene TRBJ2-1; 7 nucleotides align to TRBD1. This CDR3 has 12 amino acids. Trimming removed 6 bases from V and 10 bases from J; junction bases left unmatched: 6. Germline CDR1 and CDR2: MNHNS and SASEGT. The CDR3 region has the DNA TGTGCCAGCAGAAAGGGGGCCGGGGAGCAGTTCTTC. It yields the protein CASRKGAGEQFF.

This sequence joins TRBV4-2 and TRBJ2-5; TRBD2 is a possible D gene (6 bases). Trimming pared 0 bases from V and 5 bases from J, leaving 16 bases between. Germline V gives CDR1 LGHNA, CDR2 YNFKEQ. The CDR3 runs to 16 residues. The CDR3 loop is CASSQEAGGMVETQYF. As DNA, the CDR3 is TGTGCCAGCAGCCAAGAAGCCGGCGGGATGGTGGAGACCCAGTACTTC.

The sample holds a few counts of this clone. The chain links TRBV29-1 to TRBJ2-5, with TRBD1 as a possible D gene (5 bases). This CDR3 is built from 14 residues. Trimming pared 8 bases from V and 4 bases from J, leaving 20 bases between. Germline V gives CDR1 SQVTM, CDR2 ANQGSEA. The CDR3 reads CSSLYKGWGETQYF. CDR3 bases: TGCAGCTCTCTCTATAAGGGGTGGGGAGAGACCCAGTACTTC.

This clone was counted a single time. The rearrangement joins TRBV28 to TRBJ1-5, with D possibly TRBD1 on 5 matching bases. The V end was cut by 4 bases, the J end by 4 bases, with 11 bases between. Germline assignment: CDR1 MDHEN and CDR2 SYDVKM. This CDR3 is built from 14 residues. The CDR3 region is CASSSGRGNQPQHF. The CDR3 DNA reads as TGTGCCAGCAGTTCAGGGCGGGGTAATCAGCCCCAGCATTTT.

This chain joins TRBV28 and TRBJ2-4, with 8 bases lining up with TRBD2. V trimming: 6 bases; J trimming: 2 bases; junction bases outside the gene matches: 9. There are 16 residues in the CDR3. Per germline, CDR1 MDHEN and CDR2 SYDVKM. The CDR3 reads CASSPWTSLTKNIQYF. As DNA, the CDR3 is TGTGCCAGCAGCCCTTGGACTAGCCTAACCAAAAACATTCAGTACTTC.

The rearrangement links TRBV28 to TRBJ2-1; 11 nucleotides agree with TRBD2. Looked up from germline, CDR1 is MDHEN and CDR2 is SYDVKM. The CDR3 runs 17 residues. J lost 7 bases, V lost 3 bases, and 11 bases had no gene match. CDR3 nucleotides: TGTGCCAGCAGTTTCGTGGTAGCGGGAGGGCCTAGTAATGAGCAGTTCTTC. As protein: CASSFVVAGGPSNEQFF. Variable domain in full (rest from reference TRBV28 and TRBJ2-1): DVKVTQSSRYLVKRTGEKVFLECVQDMDHENMFWYRQDPGLGLRLIYFSYDVKMKEKGDIPEGYSVSREKKERFSLILESASTNQTSMYLCASSFVVAGGPSNEQFFGPGTRLTVL.